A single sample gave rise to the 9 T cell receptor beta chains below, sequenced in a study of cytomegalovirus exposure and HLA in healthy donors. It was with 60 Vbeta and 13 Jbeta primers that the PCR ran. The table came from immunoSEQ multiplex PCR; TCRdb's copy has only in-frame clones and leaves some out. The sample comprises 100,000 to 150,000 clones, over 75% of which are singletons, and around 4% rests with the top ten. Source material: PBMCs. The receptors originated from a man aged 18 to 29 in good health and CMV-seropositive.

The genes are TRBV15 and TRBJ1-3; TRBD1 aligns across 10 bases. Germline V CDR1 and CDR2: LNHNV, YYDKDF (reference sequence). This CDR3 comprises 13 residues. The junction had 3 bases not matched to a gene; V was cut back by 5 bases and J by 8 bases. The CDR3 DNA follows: TGTGCCACCAGCCGGGACAGGGGAGACACCATATATTTT. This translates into CATSRDRGDTIYF.

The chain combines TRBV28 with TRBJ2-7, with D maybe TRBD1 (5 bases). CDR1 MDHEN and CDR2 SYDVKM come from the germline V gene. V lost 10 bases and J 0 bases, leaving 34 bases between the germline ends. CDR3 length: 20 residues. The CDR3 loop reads CATHGLGKGRSRFSSYEQYF. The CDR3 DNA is TGTGCCACCCACGGGCTAGGGAAGGGGCGGTCACGCTTTAGCTCCTACGAGCAGTACTTC.

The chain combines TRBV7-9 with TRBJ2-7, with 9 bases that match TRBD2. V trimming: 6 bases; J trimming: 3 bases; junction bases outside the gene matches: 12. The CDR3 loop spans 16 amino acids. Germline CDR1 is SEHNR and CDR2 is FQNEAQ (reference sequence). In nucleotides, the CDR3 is TGTGCCAGCAGTCCAACAGCGGGAGGTGCTCACTACGAGCAGTACTTC. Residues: CASSPTAGGAHYEQYF.

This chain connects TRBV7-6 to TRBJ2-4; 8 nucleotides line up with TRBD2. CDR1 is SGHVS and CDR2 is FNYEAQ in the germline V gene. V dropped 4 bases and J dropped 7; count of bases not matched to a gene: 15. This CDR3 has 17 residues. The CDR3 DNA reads TGTGCCAGCAGCTCCCACGGGAGGGCGGGGGGTAGGAACATTCAGTACTTC. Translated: CASSSHGRAGGRNIQYF.

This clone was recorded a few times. CDR3 bases: TGCGCCAGCAGCCAAGATTGGAGGGCCATGGGCACTGAAGCTTTCTTT. Protein: CASSQDWRAMGTEAFF. This chain joins TRBV4-3 and TRBJ1-1; no clear D gene. The CDR3 contains 16 residues. CDR1 is LGHNA, CDR2 YSLEER, per germline. V dropped 0 bases and J dropped 4 bases, with 15 bases sitting between them.

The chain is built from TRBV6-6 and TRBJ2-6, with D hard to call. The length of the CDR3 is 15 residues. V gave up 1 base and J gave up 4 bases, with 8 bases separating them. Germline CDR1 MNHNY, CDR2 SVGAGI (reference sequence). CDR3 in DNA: TGTGCCAGCAGTTACTTGGTAGCCGGGGCCAACGTCCTGACTTTC. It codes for CASSYLVAGANVLTF.

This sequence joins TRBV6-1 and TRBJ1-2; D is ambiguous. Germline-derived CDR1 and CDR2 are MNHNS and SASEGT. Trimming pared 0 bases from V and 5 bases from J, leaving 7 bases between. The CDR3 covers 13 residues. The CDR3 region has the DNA TGTGCCAGCAGTGAAGCGGGAGTATATGGCTACACCTTC. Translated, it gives CASSEAGVYGYTF.

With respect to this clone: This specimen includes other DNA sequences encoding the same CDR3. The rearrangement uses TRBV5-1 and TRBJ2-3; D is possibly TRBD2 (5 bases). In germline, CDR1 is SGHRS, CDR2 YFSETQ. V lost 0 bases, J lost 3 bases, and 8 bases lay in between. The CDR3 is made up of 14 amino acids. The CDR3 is CASSLGLATDTQYF. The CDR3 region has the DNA TGCGCCAGCAGCTTGGGGCTAGCTACAGATACGCAGTATTTT.

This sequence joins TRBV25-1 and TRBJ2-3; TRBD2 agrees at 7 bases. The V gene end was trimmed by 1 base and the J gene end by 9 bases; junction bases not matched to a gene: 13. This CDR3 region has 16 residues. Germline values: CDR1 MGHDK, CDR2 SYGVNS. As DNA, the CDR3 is TGTGCCAGCAGTGAATCAAAGAGCGGGGCAAGGGAGACGCAGTATTTT. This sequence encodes CASSESKSGARETQYF.